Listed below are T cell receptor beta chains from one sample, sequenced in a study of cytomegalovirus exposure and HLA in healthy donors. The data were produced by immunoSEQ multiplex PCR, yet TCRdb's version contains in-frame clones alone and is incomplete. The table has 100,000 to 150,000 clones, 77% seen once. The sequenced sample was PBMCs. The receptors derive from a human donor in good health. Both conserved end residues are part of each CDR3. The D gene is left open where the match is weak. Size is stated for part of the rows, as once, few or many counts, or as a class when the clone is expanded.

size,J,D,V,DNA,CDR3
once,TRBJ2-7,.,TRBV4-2,TGTGCCAGCAGCCAAGCGATACTATCCTCCCACGAGCAGTACTTC,CASSQAILSSHEQYF
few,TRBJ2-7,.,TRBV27,TGTGCCAGCAGACACAAACAGGGTCCCTACGAGCAGTACTTC,CASRHKQGPYEQYF
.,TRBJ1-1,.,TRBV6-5,TGTGCCAGCAGTTACAAAATAGGGGAAGAGAACACTGAAGCTTTCTTT,CASSYKIGEENTEAFF
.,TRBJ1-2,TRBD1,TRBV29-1,TGCAGCGCCCGACAGGGGGATGGGTATGGCTACACCTTC,CSARQGDGYGYTF
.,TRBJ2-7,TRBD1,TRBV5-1,TGCGCCAGCAGCGGGACAGTCCCCTACGAGCAGTACTTC,CASSGTVPYEQYF
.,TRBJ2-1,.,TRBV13,TGTGCCAGCAGCCCGGGACTCCACTCCTACAATGAGCAGTTCTTC,CASSPGLHSYNEQFF
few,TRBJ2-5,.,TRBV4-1,TGCGCCAGCAGCCCTCCGGGAGAGACCCAGTACTTC,CASSPPGETQYF
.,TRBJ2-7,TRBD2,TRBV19,TGTGCCAGTAGTATGACTAGCGGTCCTACGGAGCAGTACTTC,CASSMTSGPTEQYF
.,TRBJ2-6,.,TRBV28,TGTGCCAGCAGTCGTGGGGGGGCGGGTGGGGCCAACGTCCTGACTTTC,CASSRGGAGGANVLTF
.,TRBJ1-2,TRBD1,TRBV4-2,TGTGCCAGCAGCCAGTCGGACAGGGGATTCTATGGCTACACCTTC,CASSQSDRGFYGYTF
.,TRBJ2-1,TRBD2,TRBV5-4,TGTGCCAGCAGCTTGTCGTTAGCGGGAGGCTCCTACAATGAGCAGTTCTTC,CASSLSLAGGSYNEQFF
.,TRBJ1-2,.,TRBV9,TGTGCCAGCAGCCCCTCTTCGGGGGGCAACGTTGGCTACACCTTC,CASSPSSGGNVGYTF
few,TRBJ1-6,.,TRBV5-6,TGTGCCAGCAGCTTCGAGGGTAAAAGTGGATCACCCCTCCACTTT,CASSFEGKSGSPLHF
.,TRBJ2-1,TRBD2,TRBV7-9,TGTTCCACCACCCCGTCACTAGCGGGAGGTGGTATCGATGAGCAGTTCTTC,CSTTPSLAGGGIDEQFF
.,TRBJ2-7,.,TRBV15,TGTGCCACCAGCCGCGGGACGCGGATCGGGGACGAGCAGTACTTC,CATSRGTRIGDEQYF
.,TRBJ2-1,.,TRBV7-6,TGTGCCAGCAGCTTGTACTATTGGACAGAAAAACTTAACAATGAGCAGTTCTTC,CASSLYYWTEKLNNEQFF
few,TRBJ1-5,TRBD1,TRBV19,TGTGCCAGTAGTCTCCAACAGGGGTCGACGAATAGCAATCAGCCCCAGCATTTT,CASSLQQGSTNSNQPQHF
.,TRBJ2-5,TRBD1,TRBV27,TGTGCCAGCAGATCTGGACAGGTTCAAGAGACCCAGTACTTC,CASRSGQVQETQYF
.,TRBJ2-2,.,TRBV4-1,TGCGCCAGCAGCCAAGATATTAGCGTGAACACCGGGGAGCTGTTTTTT,CASSQDISVNTGELFF
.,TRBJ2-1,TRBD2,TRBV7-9,TGTGCCAGCGGTTTACGGCGGCTAGCGGGAGACAATGAGCAGTTCTTC,CASGLRRLAGDNEQFF
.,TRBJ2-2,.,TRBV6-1,TGTGCCATCAGTGAGTTGGGCGGACTGAACACCGGGGAGCTGTTTTTT,CAISELGGLNTGELFF
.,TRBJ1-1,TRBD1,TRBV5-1,TGCGCCAGCAGCTTGGTCTCACAGGGGGCGAACACTGAAGCTTTCTTT,CASSLVSQGANTEAFF
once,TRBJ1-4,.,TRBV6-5,TGTGCCAGCAGTTACTCAAACATCCAGAATGAAAAACTGTTTTTT,CASSYSNIQNEKLFF
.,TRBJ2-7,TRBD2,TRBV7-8,TGTGCCAGCAGTTCGGGGGGACTAGCGGGAGTTGAGCAGTACTTC,CASSSGGLAGVEQYF
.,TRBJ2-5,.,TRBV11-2,TGTGCCAGCAGCGCTAGCGGTCAGGGGGAGACCCAGTACTTC,CASSASGQGETQYF
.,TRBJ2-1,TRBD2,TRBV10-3,TGTGCCATCAGTGAGAGGGGCGGGAGATCCTTCTACAATGAGCAGTTCTTC,CAISERGGRSFYNEQFF
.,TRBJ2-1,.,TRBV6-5,TGTGCCAGCAGTTACTCGTCCAGTAACAATGAGCAGTTCTTC,CASSYSSSNNEQFF
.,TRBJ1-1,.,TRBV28,TGTGCCAGCAGTTACCGCCCCCTCGGGGGGCTCACTGAAGCTTTCTTT,CASSYRPLGGLTEAFF
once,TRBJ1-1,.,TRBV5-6,TGTGCCAGCAGCATCGACGGGGGTTGGGCGAGCGCTGAAGCTTTCTTT,CASSIDGGWASAEAFF
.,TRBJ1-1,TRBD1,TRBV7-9,TGTGCCAGCAGCTTACGGACAGGGGCTGAAGCTTTCTTT,CASSLRTGAEAFF
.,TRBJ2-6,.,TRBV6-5,TGTGCCAGCAGTTCCGGGCCGAGCTCTGGGGCCAACGGCCTGACTTTC,CASSSGPSSGANGLTF
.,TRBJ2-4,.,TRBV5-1,TGCGCCAGCAGCCACGACTTGTCTCCCAAAAACATTCAGTACTTC,CASSHDLSPKNIQYF
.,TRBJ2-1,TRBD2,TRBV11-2,TGTGCCAGCAGCTTAGATTCCCCGGGACTAGGGAATGAGCAGTTCTTC,CASSLDSPGLGNEQFF
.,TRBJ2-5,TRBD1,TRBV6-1,TGTGCCAGCAGTGAAGGGGGACAGGGCGGGAGGACCCAGTACTTC,CASSEGGQGGRTQYF
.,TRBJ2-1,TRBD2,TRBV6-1,TGTGCCAGCAGTGAACCCAGCTTTTCCGGACTAGCGGGACCCTTCCTCTACTACAATGAGCAGTTCTTC,CASSEPSFSGLAGPFLYYNEQFF
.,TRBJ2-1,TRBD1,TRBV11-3,TGTGCCAGCAGCTTAGGCTGGGACAGGGGACCCATGGGTGAGCAGTTCTTC,CASSLGWDRGPMGEQFF
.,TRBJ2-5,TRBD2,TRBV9,TGTGCCAGCAGCGTAGAAGCCGGACTAGCGGGAAGGGCCCAGTACTTC,CASSVEAGLAGRAQYF
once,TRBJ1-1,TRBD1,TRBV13,TGTGCCAGCAGCTTGCGGGCAGGGGGCGCGGGGAACACTGAAGCTTTCTTT,CASSLRAGGAGNTEAFF
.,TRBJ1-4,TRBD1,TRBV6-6,TGTGCCAGCAGTTGGGGACAGGGCGGGGATGAAAAACTGTTTTTT,CASSWGQGGDEKLFF
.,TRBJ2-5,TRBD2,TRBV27,TGTGCCAGCAGCCTTTTTGCGGGAGGGCCGGGCAGAGAGACCCAGTACTTC,CASSLFAGGPGRETQYF
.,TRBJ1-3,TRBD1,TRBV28,TGTGCCAGCAGTGGCCTACAGGGGGCGGGCGGAAACACCATATATTTT,CASSGLQGAGGNTIYF
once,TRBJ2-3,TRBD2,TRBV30,TGTGCCTGGGATTGGGGGGGTTCTAGCACAGATACGCAGTATTTT,CAWDWGGSSTDTQYF
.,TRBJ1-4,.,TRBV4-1,TGCGCCAGCAGCCAGGGCCAGGGGATCGCAACTAATGAAAAACTGTTTTTT,CASSQGQGIATNEKLFF
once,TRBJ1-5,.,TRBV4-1,TGCGCCAGCAGCCCAACGACAGTTAGCAATCAGCCCCAGCATTTT,CASSPTTVSNQPQHF
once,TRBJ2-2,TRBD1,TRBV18,TGTGCCAGCTCACCCGGACAGGCGAACACCGGGGAGCTGTTTTTT,CASSPGQANTGELFF